This is a list of T cell receptor beta chains from one sample in a study of CD4 and CD8 cells across lung adenocarcinoma regions. TCRdb ran MiXCR on the PCR reads and lists one entry per CDR3 protein. The table shows some 10,000 distinct CDR3 sequences, with approximately 49% occurring only once. Sequenced material: CD4+ T cells from the margin of a lung tumor. These receptors were obtained from a male donor with lung adenocarcinoma. The CD4 and CD8 labels of this study may be unreliable. Each CDR3 is given with its conserved first and last residue. A D gene is named only where the DNA matches it firmly. Clone size is stated in some rows and not others, as once, few, many or a class when expanded.

d_call clone_size j_call v_call cdr3_aa cdr3_nt
TRBD2 once TRBJ2-1 TRBV11-2 CASSFSSGSNEQFF TGTGCCAGCAGCTTCTCTAGCGGGAGCAATGAGCAGTTCTTC
TRBD2 - TRBJ2-1 TRBV6-1 CASSGTSGGAFNEQFF TGTGCCAGCAGTGGGACTAGCGGGGGGGCCTTCAATGAGCAGTTCTTC
- - TRBJ1-1 TRBV6-1 CASKRGQLMNTEAFF TGTGCCAGCAAGAGAGGGCAGCTAATGAACACTGAAGCTTTCTTT
TRBD2 - TRBJ2-5 TRBV6-1 CAGSGGPDQETQYF TGTGCGGGCAGCGGGGGCCCTGACCAAGAGACGCAGTACTTC
TRBD2 few TRBJ2-3 TRBV10-2 CASSSSGRAETQYF TGCGCCAGCAGCTCTAGCGGGAGGGCCGAAACGCAGTATTTT
TRBD2 few TRBJ2-1 TRBV20-1 CSPRPAGNEQFF TGCAGTCCCAGGCCAGCGGGAAATGAGCAGTTCTTC
- few TRBJ2-5 TRBV27 CASKDSAETQYF TGTGCCAGCAAGGACTCCGCGGAGACCCAGTACTTC
TRBD2 many TRBJ2-1 TRBV12-3/TRBV12-4 CASTLGGGAYNEQFF TGTGCCAGCACTCTGGGGGGGGGGGCCTACAATGAGCAGTTCTTC
TRBD2 - TRBJ2-7 TRBV27 CASSRLAGGSLGYEQYF TGTGCCAGCAGTCGACTAGCGGGAGGGTCTCTTGGGTACGAGCAGTACTTC
- medium-sized TRBJ2-1 TRBV7-9 CASSPLNNEQFF TGTGCCAGCAGCCCACTTAACAATGAGCAGTTCTTC
- many TRBJ2-1 TRBV11-2 CASSLSRLLVHEQFF TGTGCCAGCAGCTTAAGTCGGCTATTGGTCCATGAGCAGTTCTTC
- - TRBJ2-5 TRBV6-1 CASSEEAGAGTQYF TGTGCCAGCAGTGAAGAAGCAGGGGCGGGGACCCAGTACTTC
TRBD2 - TRBJ2-5 TRBV6-4 CASSLTAASGGRGTDTQYF TGTGCCAGCAGTCTCACGGCGGCTAGCGGGGGACGGGGCACAGATACCCAGTACTTC
- - TRBJ1-5 TRBV4-1 CASSQAGFGNQPQHF TGCGCCAGCAGCCAAGCAGGATTTGGCAATCAGCCCCAGCATTTT
- - TRBJ2-4 TRBV6-1 CASSLGLRAKDTQYF TGTGCCAGCAGCTTGGGGCTGAGAGCCAAAGATACTCAGTACTTC
- few TRBJ2-1 TRBV6-1 CASAGDGNEQFF TGTGCCAGCGCGGGCGACGGCAATGAGCAGTTCTTC
- - TRBJ2-7 TRBV30 CAWSVRGQVGYEQYF TGTGCCTGGAGTGTAAGAGGGCAGGTGGGCTACGAGCAGTACTTC
- - TRBJ2-3 TRBV6-1 CASRASGSDTQYF TGTGCCAGCCGGGCTAGTGGCTCCGATACGCAGTACTTT
- many TRBJ2-2 TRBV7-2 CASSFSGVTGELFF TGTGCCAGCAGCTTTTCCGGGGTCACCGGGGAGCTGTTTTTT
- large TRBJ2-2 TRBV12-3/TRBV12-4 CASQPNANTGELFF TGTGCATCTCAACCGAACGCGAACACCGGGGAGCTGTTTTTT
TRBD1 medium-sized TRBJ1-4 TRBV6-1 CASSENPGWGWVGQGTSNEKLFF TGTGCCAGCAGTGAAAACCCCGGTTGGGGATGGGTGGGACAGGGAACTTCTAATGAAAAACTGTTTTTT
- few TRBJ2-7 TRBV6-1 CASSEGVALRPYEQYF TGTGCCAGCAGTGAAGGTGTGGCCCTTCGACCCTACGAGCAGTACTTC
TRBD1 many TRBJ1-2 TRBV28 CASSGGDRIGGYTF TGTGCCAGCAGTGGCGGGGACAGAATAGGTGGCTACACCTTC
- medium-sized TRBJ2-7 TRBV6-1 CASNQGSYEQYF TGTGCCAGCAACCAGGGAAGCTACGAGCAGTACTTC
TRBD2 medium-sized TRBJ2-2 TRBV25-1 CASSVKSSGAFNTGELFF TGTGCCAGCAGTGTGAAGAGTAGCGGGGCCTTTAACACCGGGGAGCTGTTTTTT
TRBD2 - TRBJ2-4 TRBV6-1 CAGSGGGTKKTQYF TGTGCGGGCAGTGGGGGGGGAACCAAAAAGACTCAGTACTTC
TRBD2 - TRBJ2-1 TRBV25-1 CASRGGTSGMVYNEQFF TGTGCCAGCAGGGGCGGGACTAGCGGGATGGTCTACAATGAGCAGTTCTTC
- - TRBJ2-3 TRBV7-6 CASSVGLGRAAQETQYF TGTGCCAGCAGCGTAGGGTTAGGGCGGGCTGCACAGGAGACGCAGTATTTC
- - TRBJ2-7 TRBV6-5 CASSYSVSGIFEQYF TGTGCCAGCAGTTACTCAGTATCAGGCATTTTCGAGCAGTACTTC